These 3 T cell receptor beta chains were sequenced from one sample in a study of CD8 T cells in ankylosing spondylitis (dated by TCRdb to 2016 to 2017). The research as a whole found: A TCR beta motif of seven or eight highly homologous amino acid variants appeared characteristic of blood from ankylosing spondylitis patients.

The protocol used for the library was 5' RACE. The sequencer listed for this sample is Illumina HiSeq 2500. In-frame beta chains were kept once TCRdb had trimmed the public reads at Q25 with fastp and called clones with MiXCR. When rows share a CDR3 protein, they turn into one entry using the most common DNA and genes. The sample yields about 500,000 distinct CDR3 sequences; about 5.2% were counted once. The ten biggest clones cover around 3.4% of the sample. No antigen is known for these receptors. Sequences were obtained from blood, either unsorted or a sorted T cell fraction (not recorded which). These receptor sequences come from a male donor with ankylosing spondylitis.

The genes are TRBV4-3 and TRBJ1-6; no definite D call. In germline, CDR1 is LGHNA, CDR2 YSLEER. Trimming pared 0 bases from V and 4 bases from J, leaving 13 bases between. This CDR3 has 17 amino acids. The CDR3 coding sequence is TGCGCCAGCAGCCAAGATCATCAGATACTTTATAATTCACCCCTCCACTTT. This gives the protein CASSQDHQILYNSPLHF.

This clonotype has a handful of counts. This sequence joins TRBV20-1 and TRBJ1-5; no clear D gene. With 1 base removed from V and 2 bases from J, the gap between germline ends came to 12 bases. The CDR3 is made up of 15 amino acids. The germline V gene has CDR1 DFQATT and CDR2 SNEGSKA (reference sequence). The CDR3 spells CSARVLGPGNQPQHF. The CDR3 DNA reads as TGCAGTGCTAGAGTTTTAGGGCCGGGCAATCAGCCCCAGCATTTT.

There are many counts of this clonotype. V gene TRBV12-3 or TRBV12-4 combines with J gene TRBJ1-2; 8 bases are a match to TRBD1. The length of the CDR3 is 15 residues. Losses at the gene ends were 4 bases for V and 7 bases for J; bases not matched to a gene: 11. The CDR3 region has the DNA TGTGCCAGCAGTTACGGGACAGGAATTAGCATTGGCTACACCTTC. It encodes CASSYGTGISIGYTF.